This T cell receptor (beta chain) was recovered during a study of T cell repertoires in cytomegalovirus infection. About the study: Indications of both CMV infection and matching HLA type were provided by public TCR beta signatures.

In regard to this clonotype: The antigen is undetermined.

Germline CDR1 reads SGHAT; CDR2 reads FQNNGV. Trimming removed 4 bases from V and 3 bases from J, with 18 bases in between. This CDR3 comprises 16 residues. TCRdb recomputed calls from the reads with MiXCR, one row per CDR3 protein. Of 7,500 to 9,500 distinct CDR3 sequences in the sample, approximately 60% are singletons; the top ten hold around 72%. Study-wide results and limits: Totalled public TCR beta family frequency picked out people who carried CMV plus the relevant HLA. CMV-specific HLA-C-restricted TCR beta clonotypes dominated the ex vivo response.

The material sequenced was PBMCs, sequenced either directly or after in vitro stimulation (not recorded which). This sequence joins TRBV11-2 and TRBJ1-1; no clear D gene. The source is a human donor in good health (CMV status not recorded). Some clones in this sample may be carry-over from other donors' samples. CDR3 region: CASSCHEGADYTEAFF. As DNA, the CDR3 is TGTGCCAGCAGCTGCCACGAGGGAGCAGACTACACTGAAGCTTTCTTT.